This TCR beta chain was captured in a study of shared clonotypes between healthy human individuals. Assay used: immunoSEQ multiplex PCR; TCRdb lists only in-frame clones, some missing. This table has around 300,000 clones, around 86% appearing once. The germline V gene has CDR1 MNHNS and CDR2 SASEGT. V dropped 7 bases and J dropped 6 bases, with 15 bases sitting between them. The CDR3 sequence is 13 residues long. Sequenced material: memory CD8+ T cells sorted from blood. Subset here: CD45RO+ cells pooled with CCR7-negative TemRA cells. The rearrangement uses TRBV6-1 and TRBJ1-1; D possibly corresponds to TRBD1 (5 bases). This TCR was recovered from a man aged 18-30 years in good health. The CDR3 loop is CASTEGMGAEAFF. CDR3 sequence (DNA): TGTGCCAGCACCGAGGGGATGGGAGCTGAAGCTTTCTTT.